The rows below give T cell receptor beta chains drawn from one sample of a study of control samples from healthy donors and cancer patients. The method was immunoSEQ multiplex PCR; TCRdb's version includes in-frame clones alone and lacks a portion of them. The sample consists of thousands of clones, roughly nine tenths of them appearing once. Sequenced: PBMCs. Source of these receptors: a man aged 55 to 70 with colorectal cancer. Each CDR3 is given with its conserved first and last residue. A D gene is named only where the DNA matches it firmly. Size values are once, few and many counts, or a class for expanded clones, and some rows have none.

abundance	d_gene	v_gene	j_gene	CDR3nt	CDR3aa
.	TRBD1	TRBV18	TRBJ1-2	TGTGCCAGCTCACCGGAAGCCGAGACAGGGGAGGATGGCTACACCTTC	CASSPEAETGEDGYTF
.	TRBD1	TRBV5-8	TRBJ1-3	TGTGCCAGCAGCTCCGACAGGGTACCTGGAAACACCATATATTTT	CASSSDRVPGNTIYF
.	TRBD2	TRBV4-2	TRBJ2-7	TGTGCCAGCCGAGACGGACTAGCGGACACCTACGAGCAGTACTTC	CASRDGLADTYEQYF
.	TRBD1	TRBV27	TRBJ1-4	TGTGCCAGCAGGGGGACAGGTCCGGGATGGGGTGATGAAAAACTGTTTTTT	CASRGTGPGWGDEKLFF
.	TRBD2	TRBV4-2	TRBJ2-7	TGTGCCAGCAGTCCCGGGACTAGATACGAGCAGTACTTC	CASSPGTRYEQYF
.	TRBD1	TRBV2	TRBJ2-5	TGTGCCAGCATCGGGACAGGGTCGTCCCAGTACTTC	CASIGTGSSQYF
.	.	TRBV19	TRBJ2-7	TGTGCCAGTAGTATTAACAGGGCCTCCTACGAGCAGTACTTC	CASSINRASYEQYF
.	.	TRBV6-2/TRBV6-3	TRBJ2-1	TGTGCCAGCAGTTCAAGAAATGAGCAGTTCTTC	CASSSRNEQFF
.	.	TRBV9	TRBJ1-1	TGTGCCAGCAGCGCCTCTTGGGGAGGAAGAGCTTTCTTT	CASSASWGGRAFF
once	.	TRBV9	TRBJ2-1	TGTGCCAGCAGCCTCCAGGGCGGAGACTACAATGAGCAGTTCTTC	CASSLQGGDYNEQFF
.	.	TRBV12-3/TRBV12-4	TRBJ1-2	TGTGCCAGCAGTTTAGCCAACTATGGCTACACCTTC	CASSLANYGYTF
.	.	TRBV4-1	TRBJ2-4	TGCGCCAGCAGCCAAGGAACGCCACTAGCCAAAAACATTCAGTACTTC	CASSQGTPLAKNIQYF
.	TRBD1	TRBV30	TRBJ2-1	TGTGCCTTCCGGGACAGCCGATTTACCTACAATGAGCAGTTCTTC	CAFRDSRFTYNEQFF
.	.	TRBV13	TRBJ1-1	TGTGCCAGCAGCTTGCAGTTCTCCTGGAACACTGAAGCTTTCTTT	CASSLQFSWNTEAFF
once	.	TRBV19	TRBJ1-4	TGTGCCAGTACCCGGTTCAGCGCCAATGAAAAACTGTTTTTT	CASTRFSANEKLFF
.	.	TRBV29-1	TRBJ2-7	TGCAGCGTTTCAGACACCACACGCTCCTACGAGCAGTACTTC	CSVSDTTRSYEQYF
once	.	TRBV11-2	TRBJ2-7	TGTGCCAGCAGCCTGATTTTCAGGGGCGTATACGAGCAGTACTTC	CASSLIFRGVYEQYF
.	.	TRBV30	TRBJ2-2	TGTGCCTGGAGTGTAGGGAACCTTCGATGGGGCACCGGGGAGCTGTTTTTT	CAWSVGNLRWGTGELFF